The 13 T cell receptor beta chains below all came from one sample that was sequenced in a study of T cells in women clearing cervical HPV infection. Clones were read by immunoSEQ multiplex PCR, and TCRdb kept only the in-frame ones, dropping some. The specimen's table records under 40,000 clones. Sequencing was done on a sample of blood buffy coat. These receptors were obtained from a woman between 18 and 70 years old with a cervical HPV16 infection that either progressed to CIN3+ or cleared (not recorded which).

Notes on this clone: Read data end 3 residues before the CDR3 end; the end is taken from the germline J gene. This rearrangement joins TRBV5-1 to TRBJ2-6; 7 bases map to TRBD1. CDR1 and CDR2 (germline): SGHRS, YFSETQ. J gave up 4 bases and V 4 bases, and 8 bases lay outside the gene matches. The CDR3 extends over 16 amino acids. The CDR3 DNA, read in part, is TGCGCCAGCAGCGGGGACAGCCTGGGGGGGGCCAACGTC. Protein: CASSGDSLGGANV. The full-length CDR3 reads as CASSGDSLGGANVLTF.

Turning to this clone: Read coverage stops 3 residues before the CDR3 terminus; the germline J gene supplies the remainder. This chain uses TRBV19 with TRBJ1-2, with D uncertain. The CDR3 extends over 12 amino acids. In germline, CDR1 is LNHDA, CDR2 SQIVND (reference sequence). The DNA read from the CDR3 is TGTGCCAGTAGTATATTCGGTCTCGGC. Residues: CASSIFGLG. Given in full, the CDR3 is CASSIFGLGYTF.

With respect to this clone: The DNA ends 3 residues before the CDR3 does, and the rest of the CDR3 is filled in from the germline J gene. The rearrangement links TRBV2 to TRBJ1-4; 8 bases line up with TRBD1. Germline-derived CDR1 and CDR2 are SNHLY and FYNNEI. The CDR3 contains 14 residues. V was pared by 8 bases and J by 5 bases, with 7 bases of the junction left unmatched. The CDR3: CASGQRTGNEKLFF. The CDR3 bases that were read are TGTGCCAGCGGGCAACGGACAGGGAATGAAAAA.

Details on this clone: Read data end 3 residues before the CDR3 end; the end is taken from the germline J gene. The chain joins TRBV6-1 to TRBJ1-4, with a possible D match to TRBD1 (5 bases). Germline V gene data show CDR1 as MNHNS and CDR2 as SASEGT. The CDR3 loop spans 17 amino acids. The sequenced part of the CDR3 DNA is TGTGCCAGCAGTGAATTCTCAAACCACCCTGGGGCCAACGTA. It translates to CASSEFSNHPGANV. The CDR3 reads in full as CASSEFSNHPGANVLFF.

Remarks on this clone: The CDR3 end lies 3 residues beyond the end of the read and is filled in from the germline J gene. This chain connects TRBV19 to TRBJ1-2; perhaps TRBD1 as D (5 bases). The V gene's germline CDR1 is LNHDA and CDR2 SQIVND (reference sequence). The CDR3 has 15 residues. The CDR3 sequence: CASSIIGTSKDTYTF. The sequenced part of the CDR3 DNA is TGTGCCAGTAGTATAATCGGGACTAGCAAAGATACC.

As to this clone: The CDR3 end lies 3 residues beyond the end of the read and is filled in from the germline J gene. The rearrangement uses TRBV2 and TRBJ2-5; D unclear. From germline, CDR1 is SNHLY and CDR2 FYNNEI. This CDR3 contains 11 residues. V was pared by 6 bases and J by 5 bases, with 7 bases between. CDR3 DNA (partial): TGTGCCAGCAGCCCTAGGGAGACC. The encoded protein is CASSPRET. The CDR3 in full is CASSPRETQYF.

By frequency, this clone is medium-sized. With the read ending 3 residues before the CDR3 end, the germline J gene is used to fill in that end. The J gene is TRBJ2-2, the V gene TRBV9; D is perhaps TRBD1 (5 bases). V was cut by 0 bases and J by 6 bases, with 15 bases left in between. The CDR3 spans 16 residues. Germline CDR1 and CDR2: SGDLS and YYNGEE. CDR3 DNA, as far as it was read: TGTGCCAGCAGCGTAGCGAAAGGGGTGGGTGCCGGGGAG. Translating it yields CASSVAKGVGAGE. The whole CDR3 protein is CASSVAKGVGAGELFF.

Remarks on this clone: The read halts 3 residues ahead of the CDR3 end, with the missing end drawn from the germline J gene. The rearrangement links TRBV5-1 to TRBJ2-3; 8 bases map to TRBD2. Germline loops: CDR1 SGHRS, CDR2 YFSETQ. J was trimmed by 4 bases and V by 7 bases; bases with no gene match: 11. CDR3 length equals 15 residues. CDR3 amino acids: CASSSAQRESDTQYF. The DNA read from the CDR3 is TGCGCCAGCTCATCAGCCCAGCGGGAGTCAGATACG.

A note on this clone: The read stops 3 residues short of the end of the CDR3; the missing end is completed from the germline J gene. This chain uses TRBV7-2 with TRBJ1-1, with a weak D call TRBD1 (5 bases). Germline V CDR1 and CDR2: SGHTA, FQGNSA. The germline V and J ends were trimmed by 5 bases and 2 bases, with 9 bases remaining between them. This CDR3 is built from 13 residues. This chain's CDR3 is CASSEGPNTEAFF. The part of the CDR3 DNA that was read is TGTGCCAGCAGCGAGGGGCCAAACACTGAA.

The CDR3 sequence is CASSVTSGLYNEQFF. The DNA read from the CDR3 is TGTGCCAGCAGCGTTACTAGCGGCCTCTACAATGAG. The rearrangement joins TRBV9 to TRBJ2-1, with TRBD2 matching over 8 bases. Sequencing ends 3 residues short of the CDR3 end; the germline J gene provides the rest. With V trimmed by 2 bases and J by 3 bases, 4 bases remained unmatched. Per germline, CDR1 SGDLS and CDR2 YYNGEE. This CDR3 spans 15 amino acids.

Concerning this clone: The DNA ends 3 residues before the CDR3 does, and the rest of the CDR3 is filled in from the germline J gene. V and J are TRBV27 and TRBJ2-7; TRBD1 matches 12 bases. This CDR3 contains 17 residues. The V gene end was trimmed by 3 bases and the J gene end by 6 bases; junction bases not matched to a gene: 12. Germline CDR1 is MNHEY and CDR2 is SMNVEV (reference sequence). CDR3 bases read: TGTGCCAGCAGTTTGCTTAATCCGGGACAGGGGGCATTCGAG. This encodes CASSLLNPGQGAFE. The full CDR3 is CASSLLNPGQGAFEQYF.

Concerning this clone itself: The read terminates 3 residues before the CDR3 end, so the remaining end is supplied by the germline J gene. The chain has TRBV19 and TRBJ1-1; maybe TRBD1 (5 bases). The CDR3 consists of 15 residues. Germline V CDR1 and CDR2: LNHDA, SQIVND (reference sequence). Deletions cut 8 bases from V and 5 bases from J, with 21 bases between. CDR3: CASQIGIHRGTEAFF. CDR3 DNA, as far as it was read: TGTGCCAGTCAAATAGGTATCCACCGGGGGACTGAA.

As to this clone: Its ends do not fully match the called genes, so a read error is possible. The CDR3 end falls 3 residues outside the read, so it is completed with the germline J gene. The chain combines TRBV4-2 with TRBJ2-6; no reliable D call. The CDR3 is made up of 16 amino acids. The germline CDR1 and CDR2 sequences are LGHNA and YNFKEQ. The part of the CDR3 DNA that was read is TGCGCCAGCAGCCAAGATCTATTCTCTGGGGCCAACGTC. Translation: CASSQDLFSGANV. The full CDR3 is CASSQDLFSGANVLTF.